The next 26 T cell receptor beta chains were all read from a single sample in a study of radiation and T cells in renal cell carcinoma. As to time point: blood 4 weeks post-SBRT, at nephrectomy. Specified treatment: 15 Gy SBRT to primary tumor, nephrectomy 4 weeks later. Method: immunoSEQ multiplex PCR; TCRdb's copy keeps in-frame clones and lacks some. Among about 83,000 clones, around four fifths were seen once, and the ten largest hold approximately 2.3%. The source material was blood, sampled from a patient whose treatment included radiotherapy and nephrectomy. The receptor set was obtained from a woman aged 55-75 years with renal cell carcinoma.

The V gene is TRBV7-8, the J gene TRBJ2-6; D might be TRBD2 (7 bases). V gave up 2 bases and J gave up 3 bases, with 14 bases separating them. The CDR3 has 17 residues. The germline V gene encodes CDR1 SGHVS and CDR2 FQNEAQ. CDR3 coding DNA: TGTGCCAGCAGCTTAATTCGGGGGGCAGGTGGGGCCAACGTCCTGACTTTC. Protein: CASSLIRGAGGANVLTF.

The gene calls are TRBV6-6 and TRBJ1-1, with no clear D. The CDR3 is made up of 11 amino acids. Germline CDR1 MNHNY, CDR2 SVGAGI (reference sequence). Trimming removed 4 bases from V and 6 bases from J, with 6 bases in between. The CDR3 protein is CASSWSSEAFF. CDR3 nucleotide sequence: TGTGCCAGCAGTTGGTCTTCTGAAGCTTTCTTT.

The chain is built from TRBV27 and TRBJ1-6; no reliable D call. V was pared by 6 bases and J by 0 bases, with 18 bases between. From germline, CDR1 is MNHEY and CDR2 SMNVEV (reference sequence). This CDR3 comprises 18 residues. Here the CDR3 reads CASSSRKETLSYNSPLHF. CDR3 DNA sequence: TGTGCCAGCAGCTCGCGAAAAGAGACCCTCTCCTATAATTCACCCCTCCACTTT.

The chain is built from TRBV6-6 and TRBJ1-1, with 8 bases lining up with TRBD1. V gave up 5 bases and J gave up 6 bases; unmatched junction bases: 11. This CDR3 is built from 15 residues. Per the germline V gene, CDR1 is MNHNY and CDR2 is SVGAGI (reference sequence). The CDR3 region is CASSRRGQGGSEAFF. CDR3 sequence (DNA): TGTGCCAGCAGTCGACGCGGACAGGGCGGGTCTGAAGCTTTCTTT.

The chain links TRBV5-1 to TRBJ1-4; no firm D call. Germline CDR1 reads SGHRS; CDR2 reads YFSETQ. V was clipped by 0 bases and J by 0 bases, with 9 bases between them. This CDR3 contains 16 residues. The CDR3 loop reads CASSLASGSTNEKLFF. The DNA of the CDR3 is TGCGCCAGCAGCTTGGCGTCAGGTTCAACTAATGAAAAACTGTTTTTT.

This rearrangement joins TRBV9 to TRBJ2-5; 9 bases are a match to TRBD1. V dropped 0 bases and J dropped 2; count of bases not matched to a gene: 14. Germline V lookup: CDR1 SGDLS, CDR2 YYNGEE. CDR3 size: 19 residues. This CDR3 is CASSVAPIGQGTAQETQYF. As DNA, the CDR3 is TGTGCCAGCAGCGTAGCCCCCATCGGACAGGGGACCGCTCAAGAGACCCAGTACTTC.

This rearrangement joins TRBV11-2 to TRBJ2-1; D gene unclear. The CDR3 consists of 15 residues. CDR1 is SGHAT, CDR2 FQNNGV, per germline. The V end was cut by 2 bases, the J end by 6 bases, with 14 bases between. The CDR3 DNA follows: TGTGCCAGCAGCTTACCCCTACGTAGAGGCAATGAGCAGTTCTTC. It translates to CASSLPLRRGNEQFF.

This chain links TRBV6-1 with TRBJ1-6; weak D call: TRBD1 (5 bases). CDR3 length: 11 amino acids. Germline CDR1 and CDR2: MNHNS and SASEGT. Trimming took 3 bases from V and 16 from J, leaving 10 bases between them. The DNA of the CDR3 is TGTGCCAGCAGTGATAGACAGTTTCTCCACTTT. This gives the protein CASSDRQFLHF.

V usage is TRBV7-9 and J usage is TRBJ2-3; 11 positions match TRBD1. The CDR3 totals 15 residues. Germline CDR1 and CDR2: SEHNR and FQNEAQ (reference sequence). Trimming at V came to 1 base and at J to 5 bases, leaving 2 bases not matched to a gene. The CDR3 sequence: CASSLGDRGIDTQYF. The CDR3, as DNA: TGTGCCAGCAGCTTAGGGGACAGGGGGATAGATACGCAGTATTTT.

The chain carries TRBV10-2 and TRBJ1-3; a possible D gene is TRBD1 (5 bases). CDR3 length: 18 residues. CDR1 and CDR2 (germline): WSHSY, SAAADI. Between the trimmed V and J ends, which lost 0 bases and 1 base, there was a span of 16 bases. CDR3 sequence reads: CASSESYGGGRSGNTIYF. The CDR3 bases are TGCGCCAGCAGTGAGTCATACGGGGGAGGTCGGTCTGGAAACACCATATATTTT.

The V call is TRBV27, the J call TRBJ1-3, with no clear D. V lost 2 bases, J lost 2 bases, and 10 bases lay in between. The germline V gene encodes CDR1 MNHEY and CDR2 SMNVEV (reference sequence). The CDR3 is made up of 15 amino acids. CDR3 in amino acids: CASSLGIGPGNTIYF. CDR3 nucleotide sequence: TGTGCCAGCAGTTTAGGAATCGGGCCTGGAAACACCATATATTTT.

This chain links TRBV2 with TRBJ2-1; D possibly corresponds to TRBD2 (6 bases). Germline loops: CDR1 SNHLY, CDR2 FYNNEI. The CDR3 is 14 residues long. Trimming removed 2 bases at V and 6 bases at J, with 11 bases between. CDR3 loop: CASSERTSLNEQFF. The CDR3 DNA reads as TGTGCCAGCAGTGAAAGAACTAGCCTCAATGAGCAGTTCTTC.

V gene TRBV4-1 combines with J gene TRBJ2-7; the D gene could be TRBD1 or TRBD2 (5 bases each). CDR1 and CDR2 (germline): MGHRA, YSYEKL. There are 15 residues in the CDR3. Deletions cut 0 bases from V and 6 bases from J, with 15 bases between. The CDR3 region is CASSQEEVGTREQYF. The CDR3 DNA reads TGCGCCAGCAGCCAAGAAGAGGTAGGGACCCGCGAGCAGTACTTC.

The CDR3 spells CASSRDGSNQPQHF. CDR3 bases: TGCGCCAGCAGCAGGGACGGCAGTAATCAGCCCCAGCATTTT. V and J are TRBV5-1 and TRBJ1-5, with D possibly matching TRBD1 (5 bases). Germline assignment: CDR1 SGHRS and CDR2 YFSETQ. Trimming shortened V by 4 bases and J by 4 bases, and 12 bases separated the two germline ends. The CDR3 runs to 14 residues.

In the case of this clone: In the same sample, other DNA sequences code for this CDR3. The V and J genes are TRBV19 and TRBJ2-7; no definite D call. V dropped 1 base and J dropped 3 bases, with 7 bases sitting between them. Germline CDR1 and CDR2: LNHDA and SQIVND (reference sequence). The CDR3 loop spans 13 amino acids. CDR3 nucleotide sequence: TGTGCCAGTAGTATAGGCCACAACTACGAGCAGTACTTC. It is translated as CASSIGHNYEQYF.

J is TRBJ2-3 and V is TRBV4-2; the D gene could be TRBD1 or TRBD2 (5 bases each). Germline V gene lookup returns CDR1 LGHNA and CDR2 YNFKEQ. The CDR3 is 14 amino acids. The V and J ends lost 6 bases and 4 bases respectively, with 14 bases between them. CDR3 nucleotides: TGTGCCAGCAGTTTATCCACGGGGCCAGATACGCAGTATTTT. Translated: CASSLSTGPDTQYF.

This sequence joins TRBV5-4 and TRBJ2-1; D remains ambiguous. The V and J ends lost 4 bases and 10 bases respectively, with 15 bases between them. This CDR3 region has 13 residues. CDR1 SGHNT and CDR2 YYREEE come from the germline V gene (reference sequence). The CDR3 DNA follows: TGTGCCAGCAGCCCTGGACCAGGTGGGGAGCAGTTCTTC. As protein: CASSPGPGGEQFF.

This rearrangement joins TRBV6-1 to TRBJ1-1; no reliable D call. The CDR3 length is 13 residues. V was cut by 0 bases and J by 8 bases, with 10 bases left in between. Germline loops: CDR1 MNHNS, CDR2 SASEGT. This CDR3 reads CASSEALRREAFF. CDR3 coding DNA: TGTGCCAGCAGTGAAGCGCTTCGGAGGGAAGCTTTCTTT.

This rearrangement joins TRBV11-2 to TRBJ1-1; the match to TRBD1 covers 7 bases. V dropped 3 bases and J dropped 1; count of bases not matched to a gene: 5. This CDR3 comprises 15 residues. Germline values: CDR1 SGHAT, CDR2 FQNNGV. The CDR3 DNA reads as TGTGCCAGCAGCTTCATCAGACAGGGGAACACTGAAGCTTTCTTT. Amino acid sequence: CASSFIRQGNTEAFF. The complete variable domain, with remaining parts taken from reference TRBV11-2 and TRBJ1-1, reads EAGVAQSPRYKIIEKRQSVAFWCNPISGHATLYWYQQILGQGPKLLIQFQNNGVVDDSQLPKDRFSAERLKGVDSTLKIQPAKLEDSAVYLCASSFIRQGNTEAFFGQGTRLTVV.

The CDR3, as DNA: TGTGCCAGCGTCCCGGACGGATCCTACGAGCAGTACTTC. Encoded protein: CASVPDGSYEQYF. This chain uses TRBV6-5 with TRBJ2-7; D call uncertain. Germline CDR1 MNHEY, CDR2 SVGAGI. The CDR3 loop spans 13 amino acids. V was trimmed by 8 bases and J by 1 base, leaving 12 bases between them.

The V and J genes are TRBV6-5 and TRBJ2-7; D remains unclear. With 2 bases removed from V and 1 base from J, the gap between germline ends came to 9 bases. The CDR3 length is 14 residues. CDR1 is MNHEY, CDR2 SVGAGI, per germline. CDR3 sequence: CASSYGAESYEQYF. DNA of the CDR3: TGTGCCAGCAGTTACGGAGCAGAATCCTACGAGCAGTACTTC.

The V and J genes are TRBV6-6 and TRBJ1-2; 8 bases agree with TRBD1. The V gene end was trimmed by 4 bases and the J gene end by 6 bases; junction bases not matched to a gene: 7. The CDR3 runs 14 residues. Germline CDR1 MNHNY, CDR2 SVGAGI (reference sequence). The CDR3 reads CASSLQGGSHGYTF. DNA of the CDR3: TGTGCCAGCAGTTTACAGGGGGGTAGCCATGGCTACACCTTC.

The chain employs TRBV2 and TRBJ1-1; D remains ambiguous. The V end lost 5 bases, the J end lost 1 base, and 11 bases lay between the germline ends. Germline lookup yields CDR1 SNHLY and CDR2 FYNNEI. The CDR3 is 14 residues long. The CDR3: CASSPPDTNTEAFF. DNA of the CDR3: TGTGCCAGCAGTCCCCCGGATACGAACACTGAAGCTTTCTTT.

The chain links TRBV19 to TRBJ2-1; D gene uncertain. Trimming left V 3 bases short and J 4 bases short, with 7 bases between. Germline V CDR1 and CDR2: LNHDA, SQIVND (reference sequence). The CDR3 spans 13 residues. The CDR3 protein is CASSINEYNEQFF. CDR3 nucleotides: TGTGCCAGTAGTATTAACGAGTACAATGAGCAGTTCTTC.

The chain combines TRBV6-6 with TRBJ2-7; a possible D gene is TRBD1 (7 bases). The CDR3 sequence is 15 residues long. The V and J ends lost 6 bases and 3 bases respectively, with 18 bases between them. Germline CDR1 and CDR2: MNHNY and SVGAGI (reference sequence). The CDR3 is CASRRAQGGNYEQYF. DNA of the CDR3: TGTGCCAGCAGGAGGGCCCAGGGGGGAAACTACGAGCAGTACTTC.

The chain is built from TRBV10-3 and TRBJ1-2; D perhaps matches TRBD1 (5 bases). Germline lookup yields CDR1 ENHRY and CDR2 SYGVKD. The CDR3 length is 20 residues. Deletions cut 4 bases from V and 5 bases from J, with 32 bases between. The CDR3 loop is CAISVSRAENLMQGGYGYTF. The CDR3 coding sequence is TGTGCCATCAGTGTTAGTCGCGCCGAAAACTTAATGCAGGGAGGGTATGGCTACACCTTC.